The present entry profiles one T cell receptor (beta chain) with its context. Researchers ran the PCR with 60 Vbeta and 13 Jbeta primers. Original handling: A later analysis tallied 87 million or so unique TCR beta chains, some 10 million of them shared. Generated by immunoSEQ multiplex PCR, the TCRdb table keeps only in-frame clones and is missing some. D and trimming come from the DNA, and the V and J calls and clone size come from that table. The table lists some 150,000 clones, roughly 82% of them singletons. Trimming removed 0 bases from V and 3 bases from J, with 4 bases in between. Germline V gene sequence: CDR1 SGHRS, CDR2 YFSETQ. The CDR3 covers 13 residues. The sample is drawn from a study of cytomegalovirus exposure and HLA in healthy donors.

Sequences were obtained from PBMCs. The rearrangement uses TRBV5-1 and TRBJ1-5; D is undetermined. The sequence was obtained from a woman aged 25 to 45 in good health and CMV-seronegative. The CDR3 here is CASSLGPNQPQHF. CDR3 in DNA: TGCGCCAGCAGCTTGGGGCCCAATCAGCCCCAGCATTTT.